This TCR beta chain was sequenced during a study of T cells in Graves' hyperthyroidism and ophthalmopathy. In this sample, this clonotype turned up a few times. TCR beta CDR3 regions were amplified from RNA transcripts. Primed by the HTBI set, a first-round RT-PCR was run on the TCR CDR3. TCRdb reprocessed the multiplex PCR reads via MiXCR and lists one record per CDR3 protein. The sample shows fewer than 700,000 distinct CDR3 sequences, around 15% of them seen only once. The CDR3 runs 11 residues. With 7 bases removed from V and 10 bases from J, the gap between germline ends came to 11 bases. Looked up from germline, CDR1 is LNHDA and CDR2 is SQIVND (reference sequence).

The sequenced sample consisted of blood. The V gene is TRBV19, the J gene TRBJ2-1; maybe TRBD1 (5 bases). This clonotype was obtained from a woman between 25 and 40 years old with Graves' hyperthyroidism. The CDR3 DNA follows: TGTGCCAGTAATTTGGGGCAGGAGCAGTTCTTC. Encoded protein: CASNLGQEQFF.